These T cell receptor beta chains were read from a single sample in a study of CD4 T cells in relation to SARS-CoV-2 and coronaviruses. The assay was immunoSEQ multiplex PCR, and TCRdb's table has in-frame clones only and misses some. The profile shows more than 30,000 clones, 70% to 90% of them singletons. What was sequenced was memory CD4+ T cells from PBMCs. The receptor set was obtained from an adult with COVID-19. Each CDR3 is given with its conserved first and last residue. The order of the fields is J gene, D gene, clone size, V gene, CDR3 protein, CDR3 DNA. A D gene is named only where the DNA matches it firmly. Size values are once, few and many counts, or a class for expanded clones, and some rows have none.

TRBJ2-1 | TRBD1 | NA | TRBV30 | CAWHTLGQGAKFF | TGTGCCTGGCATACCCTTGGACAGGGGGCCAAGTTCTTC
TRBJ2-3 | TRBD2 | NA | TRBV18 | CASSPPGLAGGTDTQYF | TGTGCCAGCTCACCACCGGGACTAGCGGGAGGCACAGATACGCAGTATTTT
TRBJ2-1 | TRBD1 | NA | TRBV2 | CASSERGTEIPTNNEQFF | TGTGCCAGCAGTGAAAGGGGGACAGAGATTCCCACTAACAATGAGCAGTTCTTC
TRBJ2-1 | NA | NA | TRBV7-8 | CASSLGHSSNEQFF | TGTGCCAGCAGCTTAGGGCACTCGAGCAATGAGCAGTTCTTC
TRBJ2-2 | TRBD2 | NA | TRBV5-1 | CASSLTSGSTGELFF | TGCGCCAGCAGCTTGACTAGCGGGAGTACCGGGGAGCTGTTTTTT
TRBJ1-1 | NA | NA | TRBV6-6 | CASSYSWNTEAFF | TGTGCCAGCAGTTACTCGTGGAACACTGAAGCTTTCTTT
TRBJ2-4 | NA | NA | TRBV29-1 | CSVRAELAKNIQYF | TGCAGCGTTAGGGCAGAACTAGCCAAAAACATTCAGTACTTC
TRBJ2-3 | TRBD2 | NA | TRBV2 | CASTGTSATDTQYF | TGTGCCAGCACCGGGACTAGCGCCACAGATACGCAGTATTTT
TRBJ2-7 | TRBD1 | NA | TRBV18 | CASSPFGQGTYEQYF | TGTGCCAGCTCACCTTTCGGACAGGGGACCTACGAGCAGTACTTC
TRBJ2-7 | NA | NA | TRBV28 | CASRPTGRAYEQYF | TGTGCCAGCAGACCTACCGGGCGGGCCTACGAGCAGTACTTC
TRBJ2-5 | NA | NA | TRBV18 | CASSTQETQYF | TGTGCCAGCTCTACTCAAGAGACCCAGTACTTC
TRBJ2-3 | NA | NA | TRBV30 | CAWSVLVQITDTQYF | TGTGCCTGGAGTGTACTCGTACAAATCACAGATACGCAGTATTTT
TRBJ1-1 | NA | few | TRBV7-9 | CASSLEEGGLQNTEAFF | TGTGCCAGCAGCTTAGAAGAGGGAGGGCTACAGAACACTGAAGCTTTCTTT